This T cell receptor beta chain was sequenced during a study of blood T cell repertoires in COVID-19. Study context: The origin of the acute and convalescent COVID-19 samples was the United States, Italy and Spain.

Everyone who took part was roughly 18 to 95 years old, and they came from roughly 25 US areas. The CDR3 extends over 17 amino acids. The trim removed 6 bases at V and 4 bases at J, leaving 14 bases unmatched. CDR1 and CDR2 (germline): LNHDA, SQIVND (reference sequence). Sequenced by immunoSEQ multiplex PCR; TCRdb stores in-frame clones only, minus some. The table has roughly 250,000 clones, roughly 87% seen once. The rearrangement joins TRBV19 to TRBJ2-3, with TRBD1 identical over 9 bases. The sequenced sample consisted of PBMCs or T cells enriched from blood (not recorded which). The clonotype comes from a young woman with acute COVID-19. This CDR3 is CASRRHQGQGTSDTQYF. CDR3 nucleotide sequence: TGTGCCAGTAGACGCCACCAGGGACAGGGCACCTCAGATACGCAGTATTTT.